Following are 30 T cell receptor beta chains from one sample sequenced in a study of T-cell memory formation after mild COVID-19. TCRdb reanalysed the 5' RACE reads using MiXCR and keeps one entry per CDR3 protein. The data hold about 360,000 distinct CDR3 sequences, with 14% observed a single time. The source material was PBMCs or a T cell subset sorted from them (not recorded which). All receptors derive from a man younger than 35 who had mild COVID-19 (a few samples of this study predate the infection). Cell type and time point are not known.

With regard to this clonotype: The junction differs from germline at one of its ends, possibly a read error. The rearrangement links TRBV4-2 to TRBJ2-7; weak D call: TRBD2 (6 bases). CDR3 size: 13 residues. The germline V gene encodes CDR1 LGHNA and CDR2 YNFKEQ. CDR3 DNA: TGTGCCACCAGCCAAGATGAAACGGGGGATCAGTACTTC. Its translation is CATSQDETGDQYF.

This clonotype was seen a few times. The chain combines TRBV7-8 with TRBJ2-7; 11 nucleotides agree with TRBD2. The ends lost 5 bases at V and 2 bases at J; junction bases unmatched: 2. The germline CDR1 and CDR2 sequences are SGHVS and FQNEAQ. This CDR3 contains 14 residues. The CDR3 spells CASSQLAGAYEQYV. In nucleotides, the CDR3 is TGTGCCAGCAGCCAACTAGCGGGGGCCTACGAGCAGTACGTC.

This clonotype occurred a few times. This sequence joins TRBV29-1 and TRBJ2-3; D possibly corresponds to TRBD2 (7 bases). This CDR3 contains 14 residues. V lost 7 bases and J 4 bases, leaving 18 bases between the germline ends. CDR1 SQVTM and CDR2 ANQGSEA come from the germline V gene. The DNA of the CDR3 is TGCAGCGCCAACGGGGGGCTGATCCCAGATACGCAGTATTTT. Its protein is CSANGGLIPDTQYF.

This clonotype came up many times. This sequence joins TRBV7-2 and TRBJ2-1; D is unresolved. The V end was cut by 5 bases, the J end by 7 bases, with 9 bases between. Germline-derived CDR1 and CDR2 are SGHTA and FQGNSA. CDR3 size: 12 residues. This chain's CDR3 is CASSRERNEQFF. The CDR3 bases are TGTGCCAGCAGCCGCGAAAGGAATGAGCAGTTCTTC.

There are a few counts of this clonotype. The rearrangement uses TRBV23-1 and TRBJ2-7; either TRBD1 or TRBD2 may supply D (5 bases each). TRBV23-1 is an ORF; its function is uncertain. V was cut by 3 bases and J by 6 bases, with 21 bases left in between. This CDR3 contains 16 residues. CDR3 bases: TGCGCCAGCAGTCACCCGGGGCGAGATAACGAGGGCGAGCAGTACTTC. Protein product: CASSHPGRDNEGEQYF.

In this sample, this clonotype turned up a few times. The chain carries TRBV7-8 and TRBJ1-4; D unclear. Trimming cost V 1 base and J 7 bases, with 4 bases left between them. Germline CDR1 is SGHVS and CDR2 is FQNEAQ. The CDR3 consists of 12 residues. CDR3 in DNA: TGTGCCAGCAGCTTAGTTCCTGAAAAACTGTTTTTT. Its translation is CASSLVPEKLFF.

This clonotype was seen more than once but under ten times. This chain uses TRBV20-1 with TRBJ1-5; D not certain. The CDR3 length is 14 residues. V lost 0 bases and J 1 base, leaving 7 bases between the germline ends. CDR1 and CDR2 from the germline V gene are DFQATT and SNEGSKA (reference sequence). CDR3 loop: CSARDETSNQPQHF. CDR3 DNA: TGCAGTGCTAGAGATGAAACAAGCAATCAGCCCCAGCATTTT.

The chain is built from TRBV6-6 and TRBJ2-7; D is possibly TRBD1 (6 bases). Germline CDR1 and CDR2: MNHNY and SVGAGI (reference sequence). The CDR3 has 16 residues. Trimming shortened V by 7 bases and J by 6 bases, and 25 bases separated the two germline ends. The CDR3 bases are TGTGCCAGCACCTCGGTCCTTGTCAGGGGAAGGGTCGAGCAGTACGTC. As protein: CASTSVLVRGRVEQYV.

This rearrangement joins TRBV5-6 to TRBJ2-1; 8 bases fit TRBD2. This CDR3 is built from 17 residues. Germline CDR1 is SGHDT and CDR2 is YYEEEE. Trimming at V came to 1 base and at J to 0 bases, leaving 6 bases not matched to a gene. CDR3 protein: CASSLFSGASSYNEQFF. CDR3 sequence (DNA): TGTGCCAGCAGCTTGTTTAGCGGGGCCAGCTCCTACAATGAGCAGTTCTTC.

This chain uses TRBV7-9 with TRBJ2-3; possible D gene TRBD2, 6 bases. Deletions cut 4 bases from V and 5 bases from J, with 16 bases between. Looked up from germline, CDR1 is SEHNR and CDR2 is FQNEAQ (reference sequence). There are 15 residues in the CDR3. The CDR3 DNA reads TGTGCCAGCAGCTCGGGCCTAGCGTTCGGAGATACGCAGTATTTT. It encodes CASSSGLAFGDTQYF. The full variable domain, rest sourced from reference TRBV7-9 and TRBJ2-3, is DTGVSQNPRHKITKRGQNVTFRCDPISEHNRLYWYRQTLGQGPEFLTYFQNEAQLEKSRLLSDRFSAERPKGSFSTLEIQRTEQGDSAMYLCASSSGLAFGDTQYFGPGTRLTVL.

This clonotype was detected ten times or more. The rearrangement links TRBV12-3 or TRBV12-4 to TRBJ1-2, with D unclear. The CDR3 is 13 amino acids. V was trimmed by 5 bases and J by 8 bases, leaving 15 bases between them. This chain's CDR3 is CASSRTGLEGYTF. The DNA for the CDR3 is TGTGCCAGCAGTAGGACGGGCTTAGAGGGCTACACCTTC.

In its sample, this clonotype was seen once. V is TRBV6-1 and J is TRBJ2-7; D is unclear. This CDR3 is built from 15 residues. V lost 0 bases and J 1 base, leaving 10 bases between the germline ends. CDR1 is MNHNS, CDR2 SASEGT, per germline. The CDR3 is CASSEAPTTSYEQYV. CDR3 bases: TGTGCCAGCAGTGAAGCGCCCACCACGTCCTACGAGCAGTACGTC.

V is TRBV20-1 and J is TRBJ2-2; D is undetermined. This CDR3 contains 14 residues. The germline gives CDR1 DFQATT, CDR2 SNEGSKA (reference sequence). V was shortened by 3 bases and J by 6 bases, with 14 bases between the two germline ends. The CDR3 spells CSARSGTGAGELFF. CDR3 DNA sequence: TGCAGTGCTAGGTCCGGTACGGGCGCCGGGGAGCTGTTTTTT.

This clonotype has more than one count but fewer than ten. J is TRBJ2-7 and V is TRBV27, with no clear D. Trimming stripped 2 bases from V and 3 bases from J, with 8 bases between. This CDR3 spans 13 amino acids. Germline loops: CDR1 MNHEY, CDR2 SMNVEV (reference sequence). The CDR3 loop reads CASSLTDNYEQYF. For the CDR3, the DNA is TGTGCCAGCAGTTTAACAGACAACTACGAGCAGTACTTC.

The V call is TRBV12-3 or TRBV12-4, the J call TRBJ1-4; 9 bases are a match to TRBD1. This CDR3 is 15 amino acids long. V lost 2 bases to trimming and J lost 7 bases; unmatched junction nucleotides: 5. The CDR3 here is CASSLRNRGPEKLFF. The CDR3, as DNA: TGTGCCAGCAGTTTAAGGAACAGGGGGCCTGAAAAACTGTTTTTT.

This clonotype was counted a few times. The rearrangement links TRBV13 to TRBJ2-1; 8 nucleotides agree with TRBD1. Trimming removed 5 bases from V and 3 bases from J; junction bases left unmatched: 6. Per germline, CDR1 PRHDT and CDR2 FYEKMQ (reference sequence). This CDR3 has 15 residues. The CDR3 DNA sequence: TGTGCCAGCAGCCTTGGACAGGGCTACTACAATGAGCAGTTCTTC. Translating gives CASSLGQGYYNEQFF.

A note on this clonotype: This could be a read error, since a much larger clone is one nucleotide away. The V and J genes are TRBV7-9 and TRBJ1-1, with 7 bases aligning to TRBD1. CDR1 and CDR2 from the germline V gene are SEHNR and FQNEAQ (reference sequence). This CDR3 is 15 amino acids long. CDR3: CASSLRDSGESEALF. The CDR3 bases are TGTGCCAGCAGCTTACGGGACAGTGGTGAATCGGAAGCTTTATTT.

V usage is TRBV7-2 and J usage is TRBJ2-4, with D maybe TRBD1 (6 bases). The CDR3 totals 12 residues. Trimming removed 2 bases from V and 14 bases from J, with 13 bases in between. The germline V gene encodes CDR1 SGHTA and CDR2 FQGNSA. CDR3 residues: CASSLKPGDKYF. The CDR3 bases are TGTGCCAGCAGCTTAAAGCCCGGGGACAAGTACTTC.

The sample holds many counts of this clonotype. The genes are TRBV29-1 and TRBJ2-7; possible D gene TRBD2, 6 bases. This CDR3 has 14 residues. Germline CDR1 reads SQVTM; CDR2 reads ANQGSEA. Trimming took off 6 bases at V and 6 bases at J, with 21 bases between the two ends. The CDR3 DNA reads as TGCAGCGTCGGCCCCTTGCGTGGAGGGAGCGAGCAGTACTTC. It codes for CSVGPLRGGSEQYF.

This chain uses TRBV3-1 with TRBJ2-3; D is unclear. Germline values: CDR1 LGHDT, CDR2 YNNKEL (reference sequence). The CDR3 length is 15 residues. Trimming took 0 bases from V and 8 from J, leaving 15 bases between them. The CDR3 sequence: CASSQDSTLSGTQYF. The CDR3 DNA reads TGTGCCAGCAGCCAAGATTCCACCCTCTCGGGTACGCAGTATTTT.

This clonotype has more than one count but fewer than ten. This chain connects TRBV28 to TRBJ2-3, with 9 bases fitting TRBD2. The CDR3 has 19 residues. CDR1 and CDR2 (germline): MDHEN, SYDVKM. V shed 6 bases and J 0 bases; nucleotides not matched to a gene: 16. CDR3 loop: CASSTHGPGLAGSTDTQYF. As DNA, the CDR3 is TGTGCCAGCAGCACCCACGGGCCGGGGCTAGCGGGGAGCACAGATACGCAGTATTTT.

The chain uses TRBV5-1 and TRBJ2-7; no reliable D call. The V gene's germline CDR1 is SGHRS and CDR2 YFSETQ. Trimming took off 2 bases at V and 0 bases at J, with 9 bases between the two ends. This CDR3 has 14 residues. CDR3 nucleotides: TGCGCCAGCAGCTTCTACGGTCGCTCCTACGAGCAGTACTTC. Protein: CASSFYGRSYEQYF.

Only a few counts were recorded for this clonotype. The J gene is TRBJ2-1, the V gene TRBV12-5; maybe TRBD1 (5 bases). CDR3 length equals 12 residues. V lost 4 bases and J 9 bases, leaving 10 bases between the germline ends. Germline CDR1 and CDR2: LGHNT and FRNRAP. The CDR3 region has the DNA TGTGCTAGTGGTTCAATAAGGGGTGAGCAGTTCTTC. Its translation: CASGSIRGEQFF.

This clonotype was seen more than once but under ten times. CDR3 in DNA: TGTGCCAGCAGCTCGGACAGGGGAAAGGCTTTCTTT. Translating it yields CASSSDRGKAFF. J is TRBJ1-1 and V is TRBV7-2; TRBD1 aligns across 9 bases. Germline V gene lookup returns CDR1 SGHTA and CDR2 FQGNSA. The CDR3 consists of 12 residues. V lost 4 bases to trimming and J lost 11 bases; unmatched junction nucleotides: 5. Full variable domain (outside the CDR3, taken from reference TRBV7-2 and TRBJ1-1): GAGVSQSPSNKVTEKGKDVELRCDPISGHTALYWYRQSLGQGLEFLIYFQGNSAPDKSGLPSDRFSAERTGGSVSTLTIQRTQQEDSAVYLCASSSDRGKAFFGQGTRLTVV.

The rearrangement uses TRBV10-3 and TRBJ2-7; D not resolved. Germline V gene sequence: CDR1 ENHRY, CDR2 SYGVKD. Trimming stripped 0 bases from V and 4 bases from J, with 4 bases between. This CDR3 comprises 12 residues. This chain's CDR3 is CAISESLYEQYV. The DNA for the CDR3 is TGTGCCATCAGTGAGTCGCTATACGAGCAGTACGTC.

The table lists this clonotype with many counts. The V call is TRBV5-1, the J call TRBJ2-5; 12 bases are a match to TRBD2. Germline V gene data show CDR1 as SGHRS and CDR2 as YFSETQ. The CDR3 is 18 amino acids. V gave up 0 bases and J gave up 3 bases; unmatched junction bases: 9. The CDR3 DNA follows: TGCGCCAGCAGCTTGGACCTTCCGGCTAGCGGGGGGGAAGAGACCCAGTACTTC. Translating gives CASSLDLPASGGEETQYF.

This clonotype occurred a few times. CDR3 sequence reads: CASRRLAQETQYF. CDR3 coding DNA: TGTGCCAGCAGACGACTAGCCCAAGAGACCCAGTACTTC. The chain couples TRBV6-6 to TRBJ2-5, with TRBD2 identical over 7 bases. Losses at the gene ends were 6 bases for V and 1 base for J; bases not matched to a gene: 2. CDR1 is MNHNY and CDR2 is SVGAGI in the germline V gene (reference sequence). The CDR3 consists of 13 residues.

The chain has TRBV18 and TRBJ1-2; perhaps TRBD1 as D (5 bases). Trimming took 0 bases from V and 4 from J, leaving 18 bases between them. From germline, CDR1 is KGHSH and CDR2 LQKENI. CDR3 size: 17 residues. CDR3 region: CASSPPSSGPLGYGYTF. DNA of the CDR3: TGTGCCAGCTCACCACCTAGTTCAGGGCCACTTGGCTATGGCTACACCTTC.

This clonotype was seen at least ten times. This rearrangement joins TRBV12-3 or TRBV12-4 to TRBJ1-2; no firm D call. V was pared by 8 bases and J by 6 bases, with 16 bases between. This CDR3 is 13 amino acids long. For the CDR3, the DNA is TGTGCCAGCCCCCCTAGAGTGAGCCATGGCTACACCTTC. Translated: CASPPRVSHGYTF.

This clonotype was seen many times. The chain employs TRBV7-9 and TRBJ2-3; D is uncertain. Germline V gene data show CDR1 as SEHNR and CDR2 as FQNEAQ (reference sequence). Trimming cost V 8 bases and J 2 bases, with 11 bases left between them. This CDR3 has 13 residues. In DNA, the CDR3 is TGTGCCAGCCGAATCGGCACCACAGATACGCAGTATTTT. Protein product: CASRIGTTDTQYF. The full variable domain, with the rest looked up from reference TRBV7-9 and TRBJ2-3, is DTGVSQNPRHKITKRGQNVTFRCDPISEHNRLYWYRQTLGQGPEFLTYFQNEAQLEKSRLLSDRFSAERPKGSFSTLEIQRTEQGDSAMYLCASRIGTTDTQYFGPGTRLTVL.